The 24 T cell receptor beta chains below come from one sample, sequenced in a study of T cells in Graves' hyperthyroidism and ophthalmopathy. There were TCR beta CDR3 regions amplified from RNA transcripts. The TCR CDR3 was amplified in a first-round RT-PCR using the HTBI primer set. TCRdb recomputed calls from the multiplex PCR reads with MiXCR, one row per CDR3 protein. The table shows 750,000 to 950,000 distinct CDR3 sequences, with over 35% occurring only once. What was sequenced was blood. The receptors originated from a man aged 18 to 30 with Graves' hyperthyroidism.

The sample holds many counts of this clonotype. The CDR3 loop reads CASSELGSPLHF. DNA for the CDR3: TGCGCCAGCAGTGAGTTGGGTTCACCCCTCCACTTT. The chain joins TRBV10-2 to TRBJ1-6, with D unresolved. The CDR3 consists of 12 residues. In germline, CDR1 is WSHSY, CDR2 SAAADI. Trimming stripped 1 base from V and 9 bases from J, with 4 bases between.

V and J are TRBV19 and TRBJ2-7; D uncertain. V lost 3 bases and J lost 4, with 16 bases in between. This CDR3 has 15 amino acids. In germline, CDR1 is LNHDA, CDR2 SQIVND (reference sequence). CDR3 residues: CASSMKQSHEYEQYF. The CDR3, as DNA: TGTGCCAGTAGTATGAAACAGTCCCACGAGTACGAGCAGTACTTC.

This clonotype has just a few counts. The chain is built from TRBV3-1 and TRBJ1-6; D remains ambiguous. Per the germline V gene, CDR1 is LGHDT and CDR2 is YNNKEL (reference sequence). This CDR3 comprises 13 residues. V was shortened by 3 bases and J by 8 bases, with 8 bases between the two germline ends. CDR3 in DNA: TGTGCCAGCAGCCAGCTCCCCGATTCACCCCTCCACTTT. This sequence encodes CASSQLPDSPLHF. The variable domain in full, completed from reference TRBV3-1 and TRBJ1-6, reads DTAVSQTPKYLVTQMGNDKSIKCEQNLGHDTMYWYKQDSKKFLKIMFSYNNKELIINETVPNRFSPKSPDKAHLNLHINSLELGDSAVYFCASSQLPDSPLHFGNGTRLTVT.

This clonotype was recorded once. The junction shows a germline mismatch at one end, possibly a read error. The rearrangement joins TRBV7-9 to TRBJ1-1; TRBD1 might be the D (6 bases). Germline assignment: CDR1 SEHNR and CDR2 FQNEAQ (reference sequence). CDR3 size: 14 residues. The CDR3 region is CTSSRQASTNEAFF. DNA for the CDR3: TGTACCAGCAGCAGACAGGCATCGACCAATGAAGCTTTCTTT.

This clonotype came up once. A much larger clonotype is one base distant, so this may be a read error. The chain uses TRBV5-1 and TRBJ2-7; no clear D gene. Germline loops: CDR1 SGHRS, CDR2 YFSETQ. CDR3 size: 13 residues. Trimming removed 0 bases at V and 6 bases at J, with 10 bases between. The CDR3 DNA follows: TGCGCCAGCAGCTTGGCCAGACATCGCGAGCAGTACTTC. Encoded protein: CASSLARHREQYF.

To note about this clonotype: A much larger clone lies a single base off, so this may be a read error. The rearrangement uses TRBV7-3 and TRBJ1-1; the D is unclear. V dropped 4 bases and J dropped 7 bases, with 16 bases sitting between them. Germline CDR1 reads SGHTA; CDR2 reads FQGTGA. CDR3 length equals 14 residues. This CDR3 reads CASSSGPPAVEAFF. The CDR3 DNA follows: TGTGCCAGCAGCTCAGGACCGCCTGCGGTTGAAGCTTTCTTT.

The chain combines TRBV7-2 with TRBJ2-7; possibly TRBD2 for D (6 bases). Between the trimmed V and J ends, which lost 2 bases and 4 bases, there was a span of 15 bases. Germline CDR1 and CDR2: SGHTA and FQGNSA. CDR3 length equals 15 residues. CDR3 DNA: TGTGCCAGCAGCTTATCATCCGGGGGACCTTACGAGCAGTACTTC. This gives the protein CASSLSSGGPYEQYF.

This clonotype has ten or more counts. This chain links TRBV2 with TRBJ1-6; D ambiguous. The CDR3 contains 15 residues. Trimming shortened V by 3 bases and J by 0 bases, and 6 bases separated the two germline ends. Germline V gene data show CDR1 as SNHLY and CDR2 as FYNNEI. CDR3 protein: CASSDRSSYNSPLHF. DNA of the CDR3: TGTGCCAGCAGTGACAGGAGCTCCTATAATTCACCCCTCCACTTT.

This clonotype was recorded a few times. The V call is TRBV7-2, the J call TRBJ2-2; D call uncertain. The CDR3 has 12 amino acids. Trimming pared 4 bases from V and 5 bases from J, leaving 5 bases between. The germline gives CDR1 SGHTA, CDR2 FQGNSA. The DNA for the CDR3 is TGTGCCAGCAGCTGGATTACCGGGGAGCTGTTTTTT. Protein sequence: CASSWITGELFF.

The chain combines TRBV19 with TRBJ1-5; D is ambiguous. CDR1 and CDR2 from the germline V gene are LNHDA and SQIVND (reference sequence). The CDR3 length is 14 residues. V lost 9 bases to trimming and J lost 3 bases, with 15 bases between them. The CDR3 reads CASSLTRYNQPQHF. CDR3 DNA: TGTGCCAGCAGTTTAACCAGATACAATCAGCCCCAGCATTTT. The full variable domain, completed using reference TRBV19 and TRBJ1-5, is DGGITQSPKYLFRKEGQNVTLSCEQNLNHDAMYWYRQDPGQGLRLIYYSQIVNDFQKGDIAEGYSVSREKKESFPLTVTSAQKNPTAFYLCASSLTRYNQPQHFGDGTRLSIL.

In this sample, this clonotype turned up a few times. J is TRBJ2-2 and V is TRBV20-1; 12 bases agree with TRBD2. V was clipped by 4 bases and J by 5 bases; unmatched bases: 5. The CDR3 length is 15 residues. CDR1 DFQATT and CDR2 SNEGSKA come from the germline V gene (reference sequence). DNA for the CDR3: TGCAGTGCTACCCTAGCGGGGGGGCGAACCGGGGAGCTGTTTTTT. Protein sequence: CSATLAGGRTGELFF.

In regard to this clonotype: One base away lies a much larger clone, so this may be a sequencing read error. The chain joins TRBV10-3 to TRBJ1-1, with D possibly TRBD1 on 6 matching bases. CDR1 ENHRY and CDR2 SYGVKD come from the germline V gene. With 3 bases removed from V and 3 bases from J, the gap between germline ends came to 20 bases. The CDR3 is made up of 17 amino acids. CDR3 coding DNA: TGTGCCATCAGTGAAAAGGGAACAGGGCCTGAGGACACTGAAGCTTTCTTT. Residues: CAISEKGTGPEDTEAFF.

This clonotype occurred many times. This rearrangement joins TRBV25-1 to TRBJ1-5; D remains unclear. V dropped 1 base and J dropped 3 bases, with 10 bases sitting between them. Germline V gene lookup returns CDR1 MGHDK and CDR2 SYGVNS. This CDR3 contains 15 residues. The CDR3 DNA is TGTGCCAGCAGTGAATCGAGGCAGCACAATCAGCCCCAGCATTTT. Translation gives CASSESRQHNQPQHF.

This clonotype occurred a few times. The chain recombines TRBV7-2 with TRBJ2-6; D gene uncertain. The germline V and J ends were trimmed by 6 bases and 4 bases, with 13 bases remaining between them. In germline, CDR1 is SGHTA, CDR2 FQGNSA. This CDR3 contains 15 residues. CDR3 coding DNA: TGTGCCAGCAGTACCCTCCCCCGGGGGGCCAACGTCCTGACTTTC. Protein product: CASSTLPRGANVLTF.

This clonotype was detected many times. This chain links TRBV14 with TRBJ1-2, with D tentatively TRBD1 (6 bases). V was trimmed by 3 bases and J by 4 bases, leaving 9 bases between them. CDR1 SGHDN and CDR2 FVKESK come from the germline V gene. The CDR3 length is 13 residues. CDR3 amino acids: CASSQDSIYGYTF. CDR3 DNA sequence: TGTGCCAGCAGCCAGGACAGCATCTATGGCTACACCTTC.

This clonotype showed up many times. V usage is TRBV2 and J usage is TRBJ1-2; perhaps TRBD1 as D (5 bases). Trimming stripped 7 bases from V and 6 bases from J, with 15 bases between. Per germline, CDR1 SNHLY and CDR2 FYNNEI. The CDR3 runs to 13 residues. The CDR3 region has the DNA TGTGCCAGCACCCCCCAGGAGGGGAATGGCTACACCTTC. This codes for CASTPQEGNGYTF.

This rearrangement joins TRBV24-1 to TRBJ2-5; no clear D gene. The DNA end is more similar to TRBJ2-1, so the J call may be wrong. The length of the CDR3 is 14 residues. Germline CDR1 reads KGHDR; CDR2 reads SFDVKD. For the CDR3, the DNA is TGTGCCACCAGTGAGGGGTCCTCCTACAATGAGCAGTTCTTC. It is translated as CATSEGSSYNEQFF.

Concerning this clonotype: Since a much larger clone is just one base distant, this may be a read error. The chain recombines TRBV5-1 with TRBJ2-7; 9 bases fit TRBD1. Germline V lookup: CDR1 SGHRS, CDR2 YFSETQ. The CDR3 runs 14 residues. The CDR3 protein is CASSARTGVYEQHF. The CDR3 region has the DNA TGCGCCAGCTCGGCCCGGACAGGGGTCTACGAGCAGCACTTC.

This CDR3 is CASSHLDREYQPQHF. CDR3 sequence (DNA): TGTGCCAGCAGCCATCTGGACAGGGAGTATCAGCCCCAGCATTTT. The V and J genes are TRBV6-5 and TRBJ1-5; 8 nucleotides match TRBD1. Unmatched junction bases numbered 9, after V lost 6 bases and J lost 5 bases. The CDR3 consists of 15 residues. Germline V lookup: CDR1 MNHEY, CDR2 SVGAGI.

This clonotype turned up a few times. The chain is built from TRBV13 and TRBJ2-2; 9 bases map to TRBD1. V trimming: 11 bases; J trimming: 4 bases; junction bases outside the gene matches: 5. Germline V lookup: CDR1 PRHDT, CDR2 FYEKMQ (reference sequence). This CDR3 spans 13 amino acids. The CDR3 protein is CAVVTGGTGELFF. The CDR3, as DNA: TGTGCCGTGGTGACAGGGGGCACCGGGGAGCTGTTTTTT.

The chain uses TRBV29-1 and TRBJ1-2; D gene ambiguous. The CDR3 sequence is 13 residues long. Germline V gene lookup returns CDR1 SQVTM and CDR2 ANQGSEA. Between the trimmed V and J ends, which lost 6 bases and 2 bases, there was a span of 13 bases. CDR3 amino acids: CSVSSDNNYGYTF. The CDR3 region has the DNA TGCAGCGTGTCGTCCGACAACAACTATGGCTACACCTTC. The full variable domain, with the rest looked up from reference TRBV29-1 and TRBJ1-2, is SAVISQKPSRDICQRGTSLTIQCQVDSQVTMMFWYRQQPGQSLTLIATANQGSEATYESGFVIDKFPISRPNLTFSTLTVSNMSPEDSSIYLCSVSSDNNYGYTFGSGTRLTVV.

This chain connects TRBV9 to TRBJ1-1, with no clear D. Per germline, CDR1 SGDLS and CDR2 YYNGEE. The germline V and J ends were trimmed by 6 bases and 2 bases, with 14 bases remaining between them. There are 14 residues in the CDR3. The CDR3 nucleotides read TGTGCCAGCAACCTACTCCGGGCTAACACTGAAGCTTTCTTT. Encoded protein: CASNLLRANTEAFF.

This clonotype was counted at least ten times. The chain links TRBV29-1 to TRBJ2-5, with TRBD2 matching 8 bases. The J segment lost 3 bases and the V segment lost 7 bases, leaving 4 bases of the junction unmatched. Germline V gene lookup returns CDR1 SQVTM and CDR2 ANQGSEA. The CDR3 runs 12 residues. The CDR3 DNA reads as TGCAGCGCCGGGGGGGGCGAAGAGACCCAGTACTTC. Its protein is CSAGGGEETQYF.

This clonotype was counted ten times or more. This rearrangement joins TRBV12-3 or TRBV12-4 to TRBJ1-5; 8 bases fit TRBD1. V shed 6 bases and J 10 bases; nucleotides not matched to a gene: 5. The CDR3 covers 12 residues. This chain's CDR3 is CASRTGANPQHF. Here the CDR3 DNA reads TGTGCCAGCAGGACAGGGGCAAACCCCCAGCATTTT.